This T cell receptor beta chain derives from a study of cytomegalovirus exposure and HLA in healthy donors. Across the whole study: Counted in an early data release were tens of millions of unique TCRs from HLA-typed donors. The study, taken as a whole, reports: Later on, an analysis tied around 17,000 TCR beta sequences to HLA alleles at 0.05 false discovery rate.

For this clone: The antigen is not known.

PCR was performed using 60 Vbeta and 13 Jbeta primers. Sequenced by immunoSEQ multiplex PCR; TCRdb stores in-frame clones only, minus some. The sample yields about 59,000 clones, approximately 80% seen once. The receptor was isolated from a human donor in good health. Input material: PBMCs.

As DNA, the CDR3 is TGTGCCAGCTCAGAGAGACAGACCAATCAGCCCCAGCATTTT. It translates to CASSERQTNQPQHF. This chain joins TRBV18 and TRBJ1-5, with a possible D match to TRBD1 (5 bases). The CDR3 length is 14 residues. The germline gives CDR1 KGHSH, CDR2 LQKENI. The V and J ends lost 5 bases and 3 bases respectively, with 11 bases between them.